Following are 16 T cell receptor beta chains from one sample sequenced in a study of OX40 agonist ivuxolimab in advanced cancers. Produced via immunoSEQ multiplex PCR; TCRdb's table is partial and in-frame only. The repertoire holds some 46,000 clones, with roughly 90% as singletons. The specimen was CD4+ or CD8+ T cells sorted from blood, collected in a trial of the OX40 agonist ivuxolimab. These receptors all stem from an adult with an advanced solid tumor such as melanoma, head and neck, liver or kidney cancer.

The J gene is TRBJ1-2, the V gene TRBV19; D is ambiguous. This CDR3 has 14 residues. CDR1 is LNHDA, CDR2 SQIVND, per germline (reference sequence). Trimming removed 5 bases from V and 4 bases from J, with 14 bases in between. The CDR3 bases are TGTGCCAGTAGTGGTGGGCTTTGGGCCTATGGCTACACCTTC. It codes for CASSGGLWAYGYTF.

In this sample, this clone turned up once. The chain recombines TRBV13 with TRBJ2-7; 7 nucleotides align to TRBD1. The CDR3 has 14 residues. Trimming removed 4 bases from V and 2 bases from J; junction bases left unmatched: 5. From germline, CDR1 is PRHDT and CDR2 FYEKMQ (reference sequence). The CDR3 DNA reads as TGTGCCAGCAGCTCAGGACAGGTACCCTACGAGCAGTACTTC. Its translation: CASSSGQVPYEQYF.

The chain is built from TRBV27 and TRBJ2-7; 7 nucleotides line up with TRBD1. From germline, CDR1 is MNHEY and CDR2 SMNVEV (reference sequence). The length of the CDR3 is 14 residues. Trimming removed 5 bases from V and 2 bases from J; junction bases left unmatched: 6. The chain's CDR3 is CASSPRQGPYEQYF. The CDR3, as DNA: TGTGCCAGCAGTCCCCGACAGGGCCCCTACGAGCAGTACTTC.

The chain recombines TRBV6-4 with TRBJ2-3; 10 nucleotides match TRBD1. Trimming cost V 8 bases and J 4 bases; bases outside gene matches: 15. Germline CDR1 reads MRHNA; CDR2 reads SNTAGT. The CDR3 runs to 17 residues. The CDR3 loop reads CASCGEVGDRGSDTQYF. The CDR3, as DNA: TGTGCCAGCTGTGGTGAAGTCGGGGACAGGGGCTCAGATACGCAGTATTTT.

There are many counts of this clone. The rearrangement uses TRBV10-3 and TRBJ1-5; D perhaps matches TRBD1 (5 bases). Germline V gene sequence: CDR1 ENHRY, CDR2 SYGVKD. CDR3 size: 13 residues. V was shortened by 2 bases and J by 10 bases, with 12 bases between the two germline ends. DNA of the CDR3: TGTGCCATCAGTGAGCCTACGGGGGAACCCCAGCATTTT. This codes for CAISEPTGEPQHF.

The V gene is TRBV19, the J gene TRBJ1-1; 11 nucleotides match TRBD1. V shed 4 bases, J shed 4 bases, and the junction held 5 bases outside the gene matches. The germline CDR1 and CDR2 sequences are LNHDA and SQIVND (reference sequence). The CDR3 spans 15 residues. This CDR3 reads CASSRGTGGTTEAFF. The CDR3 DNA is TGTGCCAGTAGTAGAGGGACAGGGGGGACCACTGAAGCTTTCTTT.

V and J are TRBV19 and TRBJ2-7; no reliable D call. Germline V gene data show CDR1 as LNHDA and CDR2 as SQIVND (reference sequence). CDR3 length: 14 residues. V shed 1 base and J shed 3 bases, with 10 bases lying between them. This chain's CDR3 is CASSIVPNGYEQYF. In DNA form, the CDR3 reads TGTGCCAGTAGTATAGTCCCCAACGGCTACGAGCAGTACTTC.

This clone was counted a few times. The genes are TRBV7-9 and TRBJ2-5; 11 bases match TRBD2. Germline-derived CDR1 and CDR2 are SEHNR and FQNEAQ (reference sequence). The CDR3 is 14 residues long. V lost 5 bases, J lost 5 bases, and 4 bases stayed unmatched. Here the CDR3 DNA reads TGTGCCAGCAGCCTTAGCGGGAGGGTTGAGACCCAGTACTTC. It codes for CASSLSGRVETQYF.

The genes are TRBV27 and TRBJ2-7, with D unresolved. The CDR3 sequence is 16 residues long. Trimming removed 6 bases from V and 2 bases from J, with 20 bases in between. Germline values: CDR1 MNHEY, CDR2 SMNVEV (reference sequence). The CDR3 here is CASSLIPVGVTYEQYF. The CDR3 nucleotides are TGTGCCAGCAGCCTCATCCCCGTTGGGGTAACCTACGAGCAGTACTTC.

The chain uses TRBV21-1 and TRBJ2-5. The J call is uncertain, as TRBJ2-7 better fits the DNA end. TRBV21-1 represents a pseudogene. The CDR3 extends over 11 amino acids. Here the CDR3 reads CASSKGREQYF. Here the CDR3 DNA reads TGTGCCAGCAGCAAAGGACGCGAGCAGTACTTC.

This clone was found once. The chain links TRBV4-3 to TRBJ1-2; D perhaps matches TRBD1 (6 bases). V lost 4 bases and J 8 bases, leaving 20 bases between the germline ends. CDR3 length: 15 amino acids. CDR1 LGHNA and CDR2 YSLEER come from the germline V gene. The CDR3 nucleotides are TGCGCCAGCAGCCCTCCGGCTGCAGGGGATCTGGGCTACACCTTC. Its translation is CASSPPAAGDLGYTF.

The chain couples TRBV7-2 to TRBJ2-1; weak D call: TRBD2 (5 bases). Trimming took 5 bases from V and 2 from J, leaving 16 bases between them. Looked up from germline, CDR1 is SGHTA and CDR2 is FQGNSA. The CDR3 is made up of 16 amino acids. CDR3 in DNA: TGTGCCAGCAGCCCCAGGAGCGGCGGCCCCTACAATGAGCAGTTCTTC. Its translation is CASSPRSGGPYNEQFF.

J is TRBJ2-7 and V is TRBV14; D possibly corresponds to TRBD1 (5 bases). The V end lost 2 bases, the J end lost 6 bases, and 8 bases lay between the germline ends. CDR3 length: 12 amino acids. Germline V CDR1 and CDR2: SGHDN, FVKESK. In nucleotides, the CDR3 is TGTGCCAGCAGCCAAAGCAGGGTCGAGCAGTACTTC. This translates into CASSQSRVEQYF.

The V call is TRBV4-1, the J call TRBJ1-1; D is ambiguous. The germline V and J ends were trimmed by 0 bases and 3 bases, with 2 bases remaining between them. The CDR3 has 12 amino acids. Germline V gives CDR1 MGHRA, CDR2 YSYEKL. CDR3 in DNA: TGCGCCAGCAGCCAAGATTACACTGAAGCTTTCTTT. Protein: CASSQDYTEAFF.

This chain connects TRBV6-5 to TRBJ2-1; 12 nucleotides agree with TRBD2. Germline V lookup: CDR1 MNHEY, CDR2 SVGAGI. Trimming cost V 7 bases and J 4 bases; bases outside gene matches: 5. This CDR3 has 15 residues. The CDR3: CASTGLAGGYNEQFF. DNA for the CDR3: TGTGCCAGCACAGGCCTAGCGGGGGGGTACAATGAGCAGTTCTTC.

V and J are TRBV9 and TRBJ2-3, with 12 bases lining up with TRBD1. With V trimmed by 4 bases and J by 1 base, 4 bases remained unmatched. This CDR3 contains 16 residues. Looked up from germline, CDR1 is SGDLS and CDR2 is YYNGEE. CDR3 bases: TGTGCCAGCAGCCCCCGGGACAGGGGGCGCACAGATACGCAGTATTTT. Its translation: CASSPRDRGRTDTQYF. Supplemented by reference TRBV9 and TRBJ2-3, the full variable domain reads DSGVTQTPKHLITATGQRVTLRCSPRSGDLSVYWYQQSLDQGLQFLIQYYNGEERAKGNILERFSAQQFPDLHSELNLSSLELGDSALYFCASSPRDRGRTDTQYFGPGTRLTVL.